This TCR beta chain was captured by sequencing in a study of blood T cell repertoires in COVID-19. Across the whole study: COVID-19 samples, acute and convalescent, were from the United States, Italy and Spain. In each case, the material was cDNA or gDNA derived from T cells, B-cell-depleted T cells, or PBMCs.

Data came from immunoSEQ multiplex PCR; TCRdb stores just in-frame clones and leaves some out. The repertoire holds about 87,000 clones, with roughly 83% as singletons. Germline V gene lookup returns CDR1 ENHRY and CDR2 SYGVKD. The CDR3 consists of 13 residues. Trimming left V 5 bases short and J 8 bases short, with 15 bases between. Sample: peripheral blood. This TCR came from a human donor in a cohort sampled during active COVID-19. The rearrangement uses TRBV10-3 and TRBJ1-2; D perhaps matches TRBD1 (6 bases). CDR3 in amino acids: CAISKDSSQGYTF. The CDR3 nucleotides read TGTGCCATCAGTAAGGACAGCTCTCAGGGCTACACCTTC.